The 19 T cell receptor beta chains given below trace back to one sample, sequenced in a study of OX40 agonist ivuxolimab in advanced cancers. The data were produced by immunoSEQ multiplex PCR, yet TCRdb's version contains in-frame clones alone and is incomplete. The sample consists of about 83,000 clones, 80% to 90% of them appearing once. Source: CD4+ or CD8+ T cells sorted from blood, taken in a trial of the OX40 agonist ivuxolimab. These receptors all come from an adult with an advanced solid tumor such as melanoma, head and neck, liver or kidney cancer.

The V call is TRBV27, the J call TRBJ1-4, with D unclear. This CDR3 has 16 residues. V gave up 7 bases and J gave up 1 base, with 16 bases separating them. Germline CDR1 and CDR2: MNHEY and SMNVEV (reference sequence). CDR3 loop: CASKSNGRLTNEKLFF. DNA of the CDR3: TGTGCCAGCAAATCGAACGGACGGCTAACTAATGAAAAACTGTTTTTT.

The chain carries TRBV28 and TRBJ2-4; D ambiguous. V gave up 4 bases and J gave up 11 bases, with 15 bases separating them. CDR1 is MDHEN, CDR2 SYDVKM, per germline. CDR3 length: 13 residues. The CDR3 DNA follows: TGTGCCAGCAGTTATCGGACCCCCCCCGTTCAGTACTTC. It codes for CASSYRTPPVQYF.

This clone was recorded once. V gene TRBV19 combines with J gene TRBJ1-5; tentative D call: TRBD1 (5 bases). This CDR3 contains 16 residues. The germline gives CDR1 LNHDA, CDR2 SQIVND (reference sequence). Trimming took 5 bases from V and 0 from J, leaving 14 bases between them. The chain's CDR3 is CASSGGRQISNQPQHF. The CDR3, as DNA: TGTGCCAGTAGTGGTGGTCGACAGATTAGCAATCAGCCCCAGCATTTT.

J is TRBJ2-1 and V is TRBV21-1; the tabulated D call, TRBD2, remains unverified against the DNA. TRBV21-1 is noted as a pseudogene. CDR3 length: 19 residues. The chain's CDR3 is CASSKTSRLAGAQYNEQFF. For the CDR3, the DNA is TGTGCCAGCAGCAAGACGTCGCGACTAGCGGGGGCCCAATACAATGAGCAGTTCTTC.

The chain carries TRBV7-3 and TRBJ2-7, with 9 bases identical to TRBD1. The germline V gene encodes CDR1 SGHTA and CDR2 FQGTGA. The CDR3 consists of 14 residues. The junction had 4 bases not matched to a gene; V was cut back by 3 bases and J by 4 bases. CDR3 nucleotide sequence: TGTGCCAGCAGCTTCGGGGGACAGGGTTACGAGCAGTACTTC. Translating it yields CASSFGGQGYEQYF.

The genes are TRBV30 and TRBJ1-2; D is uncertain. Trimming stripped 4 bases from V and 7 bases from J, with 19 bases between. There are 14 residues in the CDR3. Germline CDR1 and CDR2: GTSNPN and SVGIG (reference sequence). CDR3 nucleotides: TGTGCCTGGAACCCCCCTGTGGGAAGGATTGGCTACACCTTC. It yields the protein CAWNPPVGRIGYTF. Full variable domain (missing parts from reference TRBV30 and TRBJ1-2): SQTIHQWPATLVQPVGSPLSLECTVEGTSNPNLYWYRQAAGRGLQLLFYSVGIGQISSEVPQNLSASRPQDRQFILSSKKLLLSDSGFYLCAWNPPVGRIGYTFGSGTRLTVV.

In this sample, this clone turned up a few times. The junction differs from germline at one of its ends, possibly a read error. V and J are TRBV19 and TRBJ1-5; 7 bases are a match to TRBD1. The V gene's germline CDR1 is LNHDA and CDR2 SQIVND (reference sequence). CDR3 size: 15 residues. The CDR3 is CASSGRKGGNQPQHF. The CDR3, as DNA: TGTGCCAGTAGTGGCAGAAAAGGGGGCAACCAGCCCCAGCATTTT.

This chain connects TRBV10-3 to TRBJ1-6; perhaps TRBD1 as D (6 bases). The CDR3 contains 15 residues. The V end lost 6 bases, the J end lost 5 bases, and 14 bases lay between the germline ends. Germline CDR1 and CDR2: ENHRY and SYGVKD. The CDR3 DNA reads TGTGCCATCAGACAACAGGGTTTGAATAATTCACCCCTCCACTTT. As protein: CAIRQQGLNNSPLHF.

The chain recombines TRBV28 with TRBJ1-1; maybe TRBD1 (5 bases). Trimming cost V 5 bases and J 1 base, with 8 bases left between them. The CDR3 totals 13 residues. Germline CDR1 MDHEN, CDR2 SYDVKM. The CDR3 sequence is CASSPGGNTEAFF. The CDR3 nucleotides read TGTGCCAGCAGTCCCGGGGGGAACACTGAAGCTTTCTTT.

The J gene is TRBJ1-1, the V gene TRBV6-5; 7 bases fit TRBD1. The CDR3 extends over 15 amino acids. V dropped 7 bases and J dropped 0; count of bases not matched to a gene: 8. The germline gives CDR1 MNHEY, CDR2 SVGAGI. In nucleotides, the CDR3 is TGTGCCAGCAACCACAGGGGAAGAATGAACACTGAAGCTTTCTTT. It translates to CASNHRGRMNTEAFF.

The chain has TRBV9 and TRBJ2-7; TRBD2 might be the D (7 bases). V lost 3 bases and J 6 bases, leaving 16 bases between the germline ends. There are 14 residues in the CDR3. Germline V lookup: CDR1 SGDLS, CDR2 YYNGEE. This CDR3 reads CASSAEGGGPEQYF. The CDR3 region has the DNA TGTGCCAGCAGCGCAGAGGGGGGGGGCCCCGAGCAGTACTTC.

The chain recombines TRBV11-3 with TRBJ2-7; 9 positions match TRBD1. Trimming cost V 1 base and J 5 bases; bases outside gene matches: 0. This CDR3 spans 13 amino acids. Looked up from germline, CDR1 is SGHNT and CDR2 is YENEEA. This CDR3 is CASSLGTGDEQYF. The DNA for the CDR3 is TGTGCCAGCAGCTTAGGGACAGGGGACGAGCAGTACTTC.

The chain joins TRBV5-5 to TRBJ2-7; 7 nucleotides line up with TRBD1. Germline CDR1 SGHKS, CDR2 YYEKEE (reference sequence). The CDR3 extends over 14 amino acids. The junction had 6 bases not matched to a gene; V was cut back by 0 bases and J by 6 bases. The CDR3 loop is CASSLGGTDREQYF. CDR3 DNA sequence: TGTGCCAGCAGCTTGGGGGGGACAGACCGCGAGCAGTACTTC.

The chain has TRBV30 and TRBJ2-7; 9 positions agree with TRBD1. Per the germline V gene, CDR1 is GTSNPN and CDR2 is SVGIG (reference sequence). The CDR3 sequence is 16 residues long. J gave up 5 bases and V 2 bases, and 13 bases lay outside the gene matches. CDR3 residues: CAWSSRDRDVTHEQYF. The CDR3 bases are TGTGCCTGGAGTTCCCGGGACAGGGACGTCACCCACGAGCAGTACTTC. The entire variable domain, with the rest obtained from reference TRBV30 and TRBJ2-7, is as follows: SQTIHQWPATLVQPVGSPLSLECTVEGTSNPNLYWYRQAAGRGLQLLFYSVGIGQISSEVPQNLSASRPQDRQFILSSKKLLLSDSGFYLCAWSSRDRDVTHEQYFGPGTRLTVT.

CDR3 in amino acids: CATPEGPAGELFF. The CDR3 DNA follows: TGTGCCACCCCCGAAGGGCCGGCCGGGGAGCTGTTTTTT. V usage is TRBV28 and J usage is TRBJ2-2, with D unclear. This CDR3 has 13 residues. V lost 10 bases to trimming and J lost 6 bases, with 15 bases between them. Per germline, CDR1 MDHEN and CDR2 SYDVKM.

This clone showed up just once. CDR3 residues: CASSRDGSLYEQYF. DNA for the CDR3: TGTGCCAGTAGCCGGGACGGGAGTCTATACGAGCAGTACTTC. The chain links TRBV19 to TRBJ2-7; possibly TRBD2 for D (6 bases). The V end was cut by 6 bases, the J end by 4 bases, with 16 bases between. The length of the CDR3 is 14 residues. Germline CDR1 is LNHDA and CDR2 is SQIVND (reference sequence).

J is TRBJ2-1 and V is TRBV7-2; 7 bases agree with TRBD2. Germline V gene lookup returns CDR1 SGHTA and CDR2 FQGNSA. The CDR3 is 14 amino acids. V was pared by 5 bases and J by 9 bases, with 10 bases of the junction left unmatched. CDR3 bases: TGTGCCAGCAGCCAACGGGGTAGCGGGCTTGAGCAGTTCTTC. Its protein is CASSQRGSGLEQFF.

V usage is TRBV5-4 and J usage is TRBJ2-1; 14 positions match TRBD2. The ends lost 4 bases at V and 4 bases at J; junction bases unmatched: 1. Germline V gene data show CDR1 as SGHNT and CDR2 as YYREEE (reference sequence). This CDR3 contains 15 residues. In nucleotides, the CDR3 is TGTGCCAGCAGCGGGACTAGCGGGGGATACAATGAGCAGTTCTTC. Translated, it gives CASSGTSGGYNEQFF.

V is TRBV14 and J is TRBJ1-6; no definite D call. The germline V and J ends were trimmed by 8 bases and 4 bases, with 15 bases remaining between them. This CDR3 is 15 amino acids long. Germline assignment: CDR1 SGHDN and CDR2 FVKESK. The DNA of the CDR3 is TGTGCCAGCTCCCTACAGAGCTGGTATAATTCACCCCTCCACTTT. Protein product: CASSLQSWYNSPLHF. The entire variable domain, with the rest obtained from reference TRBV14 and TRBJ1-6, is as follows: EAGVTQFPSHSVIEKGQTVTLRCDPISGHDNLYWYRRVMGKEIKFLLHFVKESKQDESGMPNNRFLAERTGGTYSTLKVQPAELEDSGVYFCASSLQSWYNSPLHFGNGTRLTVT.